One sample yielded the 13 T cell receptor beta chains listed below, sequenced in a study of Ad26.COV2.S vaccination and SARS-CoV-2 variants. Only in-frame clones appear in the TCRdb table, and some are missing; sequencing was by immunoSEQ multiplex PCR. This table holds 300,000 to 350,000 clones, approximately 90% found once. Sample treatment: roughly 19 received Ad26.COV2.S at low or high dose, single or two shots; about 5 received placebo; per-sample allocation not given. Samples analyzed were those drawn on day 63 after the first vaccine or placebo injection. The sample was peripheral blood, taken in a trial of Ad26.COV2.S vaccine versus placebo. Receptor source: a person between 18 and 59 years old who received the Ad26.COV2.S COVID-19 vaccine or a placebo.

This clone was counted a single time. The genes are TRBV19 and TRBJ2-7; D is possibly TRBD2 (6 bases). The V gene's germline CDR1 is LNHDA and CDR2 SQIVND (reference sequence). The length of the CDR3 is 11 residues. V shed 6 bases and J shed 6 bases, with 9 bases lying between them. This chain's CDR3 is CASRWRGEQYF. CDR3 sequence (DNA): TGTGCCAGTAGGTGGAGGGGCGAGCAGTACTTC.

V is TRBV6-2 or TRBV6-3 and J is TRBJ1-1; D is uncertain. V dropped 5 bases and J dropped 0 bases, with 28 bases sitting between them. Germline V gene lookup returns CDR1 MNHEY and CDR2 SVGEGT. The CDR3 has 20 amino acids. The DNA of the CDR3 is TGTGCCAGCAGTATTGGATTAACCAGAATGGGTAGCCACATGAACACTGAAGCTTTCTTT. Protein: CASSIGLTRMGSHMNTEAFF.

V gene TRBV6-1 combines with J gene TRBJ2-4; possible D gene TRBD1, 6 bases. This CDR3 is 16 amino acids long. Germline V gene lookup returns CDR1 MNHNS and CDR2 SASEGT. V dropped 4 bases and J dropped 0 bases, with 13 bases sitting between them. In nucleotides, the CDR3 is TGTGCCAGCAGTGCAACGGGACAAATAGCCAAAAACATTCAGTACTTC. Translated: CASSATGQIAKNIQYF.

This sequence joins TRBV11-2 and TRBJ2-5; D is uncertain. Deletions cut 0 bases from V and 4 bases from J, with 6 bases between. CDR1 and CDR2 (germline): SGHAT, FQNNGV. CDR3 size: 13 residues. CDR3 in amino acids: CASSLDTGETQYF. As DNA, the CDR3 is TGTGCCAGCAGCTTAGATACCGGAGAGACCCAGTACTTC.

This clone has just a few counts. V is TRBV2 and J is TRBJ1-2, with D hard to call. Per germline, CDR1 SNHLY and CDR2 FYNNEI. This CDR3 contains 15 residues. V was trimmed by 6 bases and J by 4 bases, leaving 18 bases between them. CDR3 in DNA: TGTGCCAGCAGCGAGGGTCCGGGTTTTAGCTATGGCTACACCTTC. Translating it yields CASSEGPGFSYGYTF.

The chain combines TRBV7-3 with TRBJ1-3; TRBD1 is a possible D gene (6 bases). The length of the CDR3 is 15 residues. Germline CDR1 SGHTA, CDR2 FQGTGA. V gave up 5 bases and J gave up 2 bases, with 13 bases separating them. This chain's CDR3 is CASSARTATGNTIYF. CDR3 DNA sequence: TGTGCCAGCAGCGCCCGGACAGCTACTGGAAACACCATATATTTT.

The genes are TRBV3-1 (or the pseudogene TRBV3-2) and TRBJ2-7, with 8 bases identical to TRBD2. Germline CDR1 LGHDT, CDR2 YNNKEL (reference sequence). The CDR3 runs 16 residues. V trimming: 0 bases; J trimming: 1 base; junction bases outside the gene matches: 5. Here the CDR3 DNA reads TGTGCCAGCAGCCAAGATCTGTCTAGCGGGTCCTACGAGCAGTACTTC. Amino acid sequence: CASSQDLSSGSYEQYF.

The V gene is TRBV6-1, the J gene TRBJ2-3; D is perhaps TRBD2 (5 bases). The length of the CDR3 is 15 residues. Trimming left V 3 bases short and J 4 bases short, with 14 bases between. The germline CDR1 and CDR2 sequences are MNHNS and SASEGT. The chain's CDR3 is CASSDEGVGADTQYF. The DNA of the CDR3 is TGTGCCAGCAGTGATGAGGGAGTAGGCGCAGATACGCAGTATTTT.

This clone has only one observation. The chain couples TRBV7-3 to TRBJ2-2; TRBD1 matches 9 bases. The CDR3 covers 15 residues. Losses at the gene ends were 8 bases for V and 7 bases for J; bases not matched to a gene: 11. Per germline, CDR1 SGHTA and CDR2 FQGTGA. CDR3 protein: CASGPPGQGVGELFF. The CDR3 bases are TGTGCCAGCGGGCCCCCGGGACAGGGTGTCGGGGAGCTGTTTTTT.

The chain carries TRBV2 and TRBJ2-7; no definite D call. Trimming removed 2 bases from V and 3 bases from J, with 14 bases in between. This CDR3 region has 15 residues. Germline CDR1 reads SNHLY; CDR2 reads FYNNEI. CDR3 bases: TGTGCCAGCAGTGAACAACTAACTCGACTCTACGAGCAGTACTTC. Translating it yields CASSEQLTRLYEQYF.

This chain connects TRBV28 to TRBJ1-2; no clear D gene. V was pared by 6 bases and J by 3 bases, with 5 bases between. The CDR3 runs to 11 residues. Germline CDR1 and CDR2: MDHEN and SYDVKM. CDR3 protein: CASSQDYGYTF. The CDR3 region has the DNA TGTGCCAGCAGCCAAGACTATGGCTACACCTTC.

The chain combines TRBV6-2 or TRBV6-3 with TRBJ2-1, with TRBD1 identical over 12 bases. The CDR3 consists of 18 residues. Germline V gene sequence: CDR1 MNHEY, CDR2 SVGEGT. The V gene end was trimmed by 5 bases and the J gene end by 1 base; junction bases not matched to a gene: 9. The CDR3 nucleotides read TGTGCCAGCAGTCCCCGGGACAGGGGGCATTGGTCCTACAATGAGCAGTTCTTC. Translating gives CASSPRDRGHWSYNEQFF.

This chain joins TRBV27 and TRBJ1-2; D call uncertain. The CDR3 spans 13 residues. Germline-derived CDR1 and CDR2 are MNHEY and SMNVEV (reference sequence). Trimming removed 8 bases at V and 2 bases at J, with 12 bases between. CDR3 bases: TGTGCCAGCCGGGGTTTGGACAACTATGGCTACACCTTC. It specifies CASRGLDNYGYTF.